These 19 T cell receptor beta chains share one sample of origin, sequenced in a study of technical replicates of blood from a handful of donors. Using immunoSEQ multiplex PCR, the repertoire was profiled, and TCRdb retains in-frame clones only, with some absent. Of 72,000 or so clones listed, around 93% are singletons. Sample: T cells isolated from PBMCs. All receptors come from a human donor in good health.

V gene TRBV4-2 combines with J gene TRBJ2-3; a possible D gene is TRBD2 (5 bases). The CDR3 contains 16 residues. V shed 2 bases and J shed 2 bases, with 14 bases lying between them. Germline lookup yields CDR1 LGHNA and CDR2 YNFKEQ. CDR3 bases: TGTGCCAGCAGCCAATCTTTCGCGGGCCCCACAGATACGCAGTATTTT. This gives the protein CASSQSFAGPTDTQYF.

This chain joins TRBV4-3 and TRBJ2-2; tentatively, D is TRBD1 (5 bases). CDR3 length: 13 residues. V lost 4 bases and J lost 3, with 6 bases in between. Per the germline V gene, CDR1 is LGHNA and CDR2 is YSLEER. DNA of the CDR3: TGCGCCAGCAGCCGGACACACACCGGGGAGCTGTTTTTT. Translation gives CASSRTHTGELFF.

The chain couples TRBV18 to TRBJ1-4, with unresolved D. This CDR3 contains 19 residues. V was shortened by 6 bases and J by 3 bases, with 26 bases between the two germline ends. From germline, CDR1 is KGHSH and CDR2 LQKENI. CDR3 nucleotides: TGTGCCAGCTCCCCCCCTCTTGAGGATCCGGGGTGGGCTAATGAAAAACTGTTTTTT. Its translation: CASSPPLEDPGWANEKLFF. Variable domain in full (rest from reference TRBV18 and TRBJ1-4): NAGVMQNPRHLVRRRGQEARLRCSPMKGHSHVYWYRQLPEEGLKFMVYLQKENIIDESGMPKERFSAEFPKEGPSILRIQQVVRGDSAAYFCASSPPLEDPGWANEKLFFGSGTQLSVL.

The table lists this clone with a count of one. The genes are TRBV6-1 and TRBJ2-7; unclear D gene. The length of the CDR3 is 12 residues. Germline CDR1 reads MNHNS; CDR2 reads SASEGT. Trimming stripped 4 bases from V and 1 base from J, with 5 bases between. CDR3 sequence reads: CASSARSYEQYF. CDR3 DNA sequence: TGTGCCAGCAGTGCGCGGTCCTACGAGCAGTACTTC.

The chain carries TRBV14 and TRBJ2-7; D might be TRBD2 (6 bases). The CDR3 runs to 15 residues. V was trimmed by 4 bases and J by 0 bases, leaving 13 bases between them. Germline V gene sequence: CDR1 SGHDN, CDR2 FVKESK. This CDR3 reads CASSLRDLISYEQYF. In DNA form, the CDR3 reads TGTGCCAGCAGCCTTCGGGACTTAATCTCCTACGAGCAGTACTTC.

This clone turned up a few times. V is TRBV4-3 and J is TRBJ2-7, with D possibly TRBD1 on 6 matching bases. Germline V gene sequence: CDR1 LGHNA, CDR2 YSLEER. This CDR3 comprises 13 residues. Trimming left V 3 bases short and J 2 bases short, with 8 bases between. Written as DNA, the CDR3 is TGCGCCAGCAGCCAGGGGACACCCTACGAGCAGTACTTC. Protein: CASSQGTPYEQYF.

The chain joins TRBV2 to TRBJ1-5, with D possibly TRBD1 on 6 matching bases. CDR1 and CDR2 from the germline V gene are SNHLY and FYNNEI. The CDR3 runs to 16 residues. The germline V and J ends were trimmed by 3 bases and 7 bases, with 19 bases remaining between them. CDR3 DNA: TGTGCCAGCAGTGACAGATCACAGGGTTGGCGGCAGCCCCAGCATTTT. As protein: CASSDRSQGWRQPQHF.

The chain links TRBV6-5 to TRBJ1-4, with 9 bases that match TRBD1. V lost 6 bases, J lost 8 bases, and 7 bases stayed unmatched. CDR3 size: 14 residues. Germline-derived CDR1 and CDR2 are MNHEY and SVGAGI. The CDR3 loop is CASRLTGGREKLFF. The DNA for the CDR3 is TGTGCCAGCAGACTGACAGGGGGACGGGAAAAACTGTTTTTT.

This chain's CDR3 is CASSMERGQYEQYF. CDR3 sequence (DNA): TGTGCCAGTAGTATGGAGAGGGGGCAGTACGAGCAGTACTTC. This sequence joins TRBV19 and TRBJ2-7; 7 bases map to TRBD1. The length of the CDR3 is 14 residues. The J segment lost 4 bases and the V segment lost 3 bases, leaving 6 bases of the junction unmatched. Per germline, CDR1 LNHDA and CDR2 SQIVND (reference sequence).

V and J are TRBV28 and TRBJ1-4, with 10 bases lining up with TRBD1. J gave up 0 bases and V 8 bases, and 0 bases lay outside the gene matches. Germline lookup yields CDR1 MDHEN and CDR2 SYDVKM. The CDR3 spans 14 residues. The CDR3, as DNA: TGTGCCAGCGGGACAGGGGCAACTAATGAAAAACTGTTTTTT. Translated: CASGTGATNEKLFF.

For the CDR3, the DNA is TGTGCCAGTACCATGGGTCCCGCAGGGTTGGTTGGCTACACCTTC. Its translation is CASTMGPAGLVGYTF. The gene calls are TRBV19 and TRBJ1-2, with D tentatively TRBD1 (5 bases). CDR1 LNHDA and CDR2 SQIVND come from the germline V gene (reference sequence). This CDR3 spans 15 amino acids. V lost 7 bases to trimming and J lost 7 bases, with 22 bases between them.

The CDR3 here is CASSIRAGTNTEAFF. The CDR3, as DNA: TGTGCCAGTAGTATCAGAGCAGGGACTAACACTGAAGCTTTCTTT. The chain is built from TRBV19 and TRBJ1-1; perhaps TRBD1 as D (5 bases). Germline CDR1 and CDR2: LNHDA and SQIVND (reference sequence). Between the trimmed V and J ends, which lost 3 bases and 2 bases, there was a span of 13 bases. CDR3 size: 15 residues.

This clone was seen only once. The rearrangement joins TRBV7-6 to TRBJ2-3; TRBD2 agrees at 8 bases. V shed 5 bases and J 1 base; nucleotides not matched to a gene: 5. The CDR3 totals 15 residues. Germline CDR1 and CDR2: SGHVS and FNYEAQ. CDR3 sequence reads: CASSQQTSGTDTQYF. The CDR3 nucleotides are TGTGCCAGCAGCCAACAGACTAGCGGCACAGATACGCAGTATTTT.

V is TRBV6-5 and J is TRBJ2-7; possible D gene TRBD2, 5 bases. Trimming stripped 0 bases from V and 2 bases from J, with 8 bases between. Germline values: CDR1 MNHEY, CDR2 SVGAGI. CDR3 size: 14 residues. In DNA, the CDR3 is TGTGCCAGCAGTTACTCGAGGAGGACCTACGAGCAGTACTTC. Translating gives CASSYSRRTYEQYF.

This chain links TRBV6-6 with TRBJ1-1; D uncertain. The germline gives CDR1 MNHNY, CDR2 SVGAGI (reference sequence). V lost 7 bases and J lost 1, with 16 bases in between. There are 15 residues in the CDR3. CDR3 protein: CASIDRLVGNTEAFF. DNA of the CDR3: TGTGCCAGCATTGACCGACTCGTAGGGAACACTGAAGCTTTCTTT.

The J gene is TRBJ1-3, the V gene TRBV19, with 7 bases identical to TRBD1. Germline V gene sequence: CDR1 LNHDA, CDR2 SQIVND (reference sequence). After removal of 7 bases from V and 3 bases from J, the junction contained 6 bases not matched to a gene. The CDR3 is made up of 14 amino acids. DNA for the CDR3: TGTGCCAGTAAAACGGACAGGTTTGGAAACACCATATATTTT. The encoded protein is CASKTDRFGNTIYF.

The chain joins TRBV7-9 to TRBJ2-1; D remains ambiguous. The CDR3 spans 13 residues. The germline gives CDR1 SEHNR, CDR2 FQNEAQ (reference sequence). Trimming removed 1 base from V and 7 bases from J, with 8 bases in between. The CDR3 DNA follows: TGTGCCAGCAGCTTAGGCGACACTAATGAGCAGTTCTTC. Its translation is CASSLGDTNEQFF.

This clone was counted once. The chain links TRBV7-8 to TRBJ2-1, with no clear D. Trimming shortened V by 2 bases and J by 0 bases, and 14 bases separated the two germline ends. The CDR3 contains 17 residues. Germline lookup yields CDR1 SGHVS and CDR2 FQNEAQ. CDR3 bases: TGTGCCAGCAGCTTATATTGGGCAGAGTTCTCCTACAATGAGCAGTTCTTC. Translation: CASSLYWAEFSYNEQFF.

V is TRBV6-6 and J is TRBJ2-7; 8 bases fit TRBD1. V lost 0 bases, J lost 5 bases, and 3 bases stayed unmatched. The CDR3 extends over 14 amino acids. CDR1 MNHNY and CDR2 SVGAGI come from the germline V gene (reference sequence). CDR3 in amino acids: CASSYSQGAHEQYF. The CDR3 region has the DNA TGTGCCAGCAGTTACTCCCAGGGGGCCCACGAGCAGTACTTC.